What follows are 7 T cell receptor beta chains derived from one specimen sequenced in a study of blood T cell repertoires in COVID-19. Sequencing was performed with immunoSEQ multiplex PCR; in TCRdb, only in-frame clones are kept and a portion is missing. Of about 50,000 clones listed, around 92% are singletons. The material sequenced was peripheral blood. These TCRs come from an elderly man with active or convalescent COVID-19.

J is TRBJ2-5 and V is TRBV5-1; TRBD2 aligns across 8 bases. The CDR3 length is 16 residues. In germline, CDR1 is SGHRS, CDR2 YFSETQ. J lost 3 bases, V lost 1 base, and 8 bases had no gene match. CDR3 sequence (DNA): TGCGCCAGCAGCTTGCTGGCGCTAGCGGGCGAAGAGACCCAGTACTTC. Translated: CASSLLALAGEETQYF.

This clone was detected once. The CDR3 DNA reads TGTGCCAGCAGCCCGGACAGGGGGGGGACTGAAGCTTTCTTT. Translated: CASSPDRGGTEAFF. V usage is TRBV7-9 and J usage is TRBJ1-1; 10 nucleotides align to TRBD1. The CDR3 is 14 residues long. The V and J ends lost 5 bases and 5 bases, in that order; junction bases with no gene match: 5. The germline CDR1 and CDR2 sequences are SEHNR and FQNEAQ (reference sequence).

The rearrangement links TRBV28 to TRBJ2-5; TRBD2 aligns across 13 bases. This CDR3 is built from 18 residues. V was clipped by 5 bases and J by 2 bases; unmatched bases: 11. Germline values: CDR1 MDHEN, CDR2 SYDVKM. DNA of the CDR3: TGTGCCAGCAGTGGGACTGAAACGGGACTAGCGGGGCAAGAGACCCAGTACTTC. Translated: CASSGTETGLAGQETQYF.

In this sample, this clone turned up once. The rearrangement uses TRBV28 and TRBJ2-1, with D tentatively TRBD2 (6 bases). This CDR3 has 15 residues. Germline V gene data show CDR1 as MDHEN and CDR2 as SYDVKM. Deletions cut 3 bases from V and 7 bases from J, with 16 bases between. The CDR3 loop reads CASSLGDPTSNEQFF. DNA of the CDR3: TGTGCCAGCAGTTTGGGGGACCCGACTAGTAATGAGCAGTTCTTC.

The chain links TRBV7-3 to TRBJ2-1, with D maybe TRBD2 (6 bases). This CDR3 has 13 amino acids. Trimming shortened V by 5 bases and J by 11 bases, and 16 bases separated the two germline ends. In germline, CDR1 is SGHTA, CDR2 FQGTGA. The CDR3 loop reads CASSGGTHAQQFF. In nucleotides, the CDR3 is TGTGCCAGCAGCGGCGGGACCCACGCACAGCAGTTCTTC.

The chain has TRBV19 and TRBJ2-7; a possible D gene is TRBD1 (5 bases). The V gene lost 2 bases and the J gene lost 2 bases, with 10 bases spanning the gap. There are 14 residues in the CDR3. CDR1 LNHDA and CDR2 SQIVND come from the germline V gene (reference sequence). The chain's CDR3 is CASSINTGPYEQYF. The CDR3, as DNA: TGTGCCAGTAGTATAAACACAGGACCCTACGAGCAGTACTTC.

The chain joins TRBV5-1 to TRBJ2-4; 8 positions agree with TRBD1. The CDR3 runs 13 residues. Trimming removed 6 bases from V and 6 bases from J; junction bases left unmatched: 5. Germline-derived CDR1 and CDR2 are SGHRS and YFSETQ. CDR3 sequence: CASTFDRGNIQYF. The CDR3 coding sequence is TGCGCCAGCACATTCGACAGGGGAAACATTCAGTACTTC.